These 5 T cell receptor beta chains were all obtained from the same sample, sequenced in a study of control samples from healthy donors and cancer patients. Sequencing used immunoSEQ multiplex PCR; TCRdb keeps in-frame clones, though not all of them. The sample carries 150,000 to 200,000 clones, approximately 90% recorded once. Sequenced input: blood. These receptors originate from a man between 25 and 39 years old in good health.

As to this clone: A single base separates this from a much larger clone, so it may be a read error. The chain joins TRBV7-2 to TRBJ1-5; D not certain. Trimming shortened V by 2 bases and J by 0 bases, and 2 bases separated the two germline ends. From germline, CDR1 is SGHTA and CDR2 FQGNSA. This CDR3 is built from 13 residues. The CDR3 DNA is TGTGCCAGCAGCTTAAATAGCAATCAGCCCCAGCATTTT. Its protein is CASSLNSNQPQHF. Using reference TRBV7-2 and TRBJ1-5 for the parts outside the CDR3, the full variable domain is GAGVSQSPSNKVTEKGKDVELRCDPISGHTALYWYRQSLGQGLEFLIYFQGNSAPDKSGLPSDRFSAERTGGSVSTLTIQRTQQEDSAVYLCASSLNSNQPQHFGDGTRLSIL.

The chain links TRBV11-3 to TRBJ2-2, with 7 bases fitting TRBD2. V trimming: 5 bases; J trimming: 7 bases; junction bases outside the gene matches: 7. The CDR3 extends over 14 amino acids. Germline values: CDR1 SGHNT, CDR2 YENEEA. The CDR3 loop is CASSPSPGGGELFF. CDR3 DNA: TGTGCCAGCAGCCCTAGCCCGGGGGGCGGGGAGCTGTTTTTT.

The CDR3 DNA sequence: TGTGCCAGCTCACTACCACCGGACGGCGCCTACGAGCAGTACTTC. Residues: CASSLPPDGAYEQYF. V is TRBV18 and J is TRBJ2-7; D not certain. This CDR3 region has 15 residues. Looked up from germline, CDR1 is KGHSH and CDR2 is LQKENI. V was cut by 4 bases and J by 2 bases, with 15 bases left in between.

J is TRBJ1-5 and V is TRBV11-2; a possible D gene is TRBD1 (5 bases). The CDR3 spans 15 residues. The V gene's germline CDR1 is SGHAT and CDR2 FQNNGV. V was trimmed by 0 bases and J by 2 bases, leaving 8 bases between them. DNA of the CDR3: TGTGCCAGCAGCTTAGATCGGGGGGGCAATCAGCCCCAGCATTTT. Protein product: CASSLDRGGNQPQHF.

This clone was recorded only once. The genes are TRBV6-1 and TRBJ1-2; no clear D. CDR3 length: 13 residues. V was clipped by 2 bases and J by 4 bases, with 8 bases between them. Per the germline V gene, CDR1 is MNHNS and CDR2 is SASEGT. The CDR3 DNA follows: TGTGCCAGCAGTGAACCAGATACCTATGGCTACACCTTC. Protein sequence: CASSEPDTYGYTF.